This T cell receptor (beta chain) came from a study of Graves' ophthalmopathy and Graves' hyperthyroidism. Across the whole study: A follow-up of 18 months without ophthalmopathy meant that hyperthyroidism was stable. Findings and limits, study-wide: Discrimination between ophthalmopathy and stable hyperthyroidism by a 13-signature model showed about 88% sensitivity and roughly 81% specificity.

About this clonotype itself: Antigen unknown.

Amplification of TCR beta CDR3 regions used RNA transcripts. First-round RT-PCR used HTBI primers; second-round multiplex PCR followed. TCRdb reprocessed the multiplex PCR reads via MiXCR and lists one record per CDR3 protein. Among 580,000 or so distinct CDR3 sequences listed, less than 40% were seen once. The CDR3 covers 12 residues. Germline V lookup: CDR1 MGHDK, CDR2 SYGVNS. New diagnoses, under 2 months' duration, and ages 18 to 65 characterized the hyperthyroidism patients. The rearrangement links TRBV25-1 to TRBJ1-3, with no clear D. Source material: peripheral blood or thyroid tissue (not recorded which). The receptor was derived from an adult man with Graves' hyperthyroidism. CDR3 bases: TGTGCTAGAGTGCTGAATGGAAACACCATATATTTT. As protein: CARVLNGNTIYF.